This entry features one T cell receptor beta chain sequence. 60 Vbeta and 13 Jbeta primers were used in PCR. Some clones are missing from TCRdb's copy, which holds only in-frame ones; the method was immunoSEQ multiplex PCR. The top ten hold over 5% of the sample, which has 200,000 to 300,000 clones, around 80% seen once. The CDR3 runs to 14 residues. J was trimmed by 5 bases and V by 0 bases; bases with no gene match: 4. From germline, CDR1 is GTSNPN and CDR2 SVGIG (reference sequence). This entry comes from a study of cytomegalovirus exposure and HLA in healthy donors. Participants comprised healthy donors of bone marrow.

The rearrangement links TRBV30 to TRBJ2-3; 8 nucleotides align to TRBD2. The receptor was derived from a woman in her 40s in good health and CMV-seropositive. The material sequenced was PBMCs. As DNA, the CDR3 is TGTGCCTGGAGTGTCGGGGGGGGCCTAGATACGCAGTATTTT. This gives the protein CAWSVGGGLDTQYF.